These 2 T cell receptor beta chains came from one sample sequenced in a study of shared clonotypes between healthy human individuals. TCRdb keeps only in-frame clones here, not all; method: immunoSEQ multiplex PCR. The profile shows approximately 980,000 clones, approximately 80% of them singletons. Sequencing was done on a sample of memory CD4+ T cells sorted from blood. Subset meaning: CD45RA-negative fraction. Receptor source: a man aged 18 to 30 in good health.

On this clone itself: The same CDR3 arises from other DNA sequences in this sample as well. The chain joins TRBV18 to TRBJ1-3; D not certain. Germline lookup yields CDR1 KGHSH and CDR2 LQKENI. This CDR3 is built from 13 residues. V was pared by 3 bases and J by 4 bases, with 7 bases between. The chain's CDR3 is CASSPPVGNTIYF. The DNA for the CDR3 is TGTGCCAGCTCACCCCCGGTCGGAAACACCATATATTTT. Supplemented by reference TRBV18 and TRBJ1-3, the full variable domain reads NAGVMQNPRHLVRRRGQEARLRCSPMKGHSHVYWYRQLPEEGLKFMVYLQKENIIDESGMPKERFSAEFPKEGPSILRIQQVVRGDSAAYFCASSPPVGNTIYFGEGSWLTVV.

The chain links TRBV11-2 to TRBJ2-7, with 7 bases lining up with TRBD1. CDR1 is SGHAT and CDR2 is FQNNGV in the germline V gene. The CDR3 extends over 13 amino acids. V lost 5 bases, J lost 3 bases, and 4 bases stayed unmatched. The CDR3 DNA is TGTGCCAGCAGCGTAAACAGGGGCTACGAGCAGTACTTC. Protein: CASSVNRGYEQYF.